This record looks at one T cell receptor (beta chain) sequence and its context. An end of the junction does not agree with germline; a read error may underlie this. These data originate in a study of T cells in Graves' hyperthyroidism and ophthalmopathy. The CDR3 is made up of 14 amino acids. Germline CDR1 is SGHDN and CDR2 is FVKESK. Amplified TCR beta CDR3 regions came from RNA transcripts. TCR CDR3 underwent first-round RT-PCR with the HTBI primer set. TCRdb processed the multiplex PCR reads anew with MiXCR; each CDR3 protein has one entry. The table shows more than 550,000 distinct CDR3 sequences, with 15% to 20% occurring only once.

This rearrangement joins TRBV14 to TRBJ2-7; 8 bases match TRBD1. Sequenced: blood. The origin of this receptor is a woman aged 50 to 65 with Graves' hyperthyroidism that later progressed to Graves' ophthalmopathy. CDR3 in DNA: TGTGACAGCAGCTCGACCGGGACAGGCTACGAGCAGTACTTC. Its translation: CDSSSTGTGYEQYF.